This T cell receptor beta chain stems from a study of blood T cell repertoires in COVID-19. Study-level information: Italy, Spain and the United States were the sources of the convalescent and acute COVID-19 samples.

Per the original methods: Estimation of nucleated cell counts was performed using reference gene primer amplification. Here immunoSEQ multiplex PCR was the method, and the copy in TCRdb shows in-frame clones only, minus some. V, J and clone size reflect that table, while D and trimming were determined from the DNA. The data hold roughly 77,000 clones, with about 80% observed a single time. Sample: peripheral blood. The source is a man in his sixties with active or convalescent COVID-19.

CDR3 DNA sequence: TGCGCCAGCAGCCAACAGGGGCTTGAGGGTTCGGGCTACACCTTC. It is translated as CASSQQGLEGSGYTF. The rearrangement joins TRBV4-1 to TRBJ1-2; possibly TRBD1 for D (6 bases). This CDR3 comprises 15 residues. Trimming took 2 bases from V and 8 from J, leaving 18 bases between them. Germline values: CDR1 MGHRA, CDR2 YSYEKL.